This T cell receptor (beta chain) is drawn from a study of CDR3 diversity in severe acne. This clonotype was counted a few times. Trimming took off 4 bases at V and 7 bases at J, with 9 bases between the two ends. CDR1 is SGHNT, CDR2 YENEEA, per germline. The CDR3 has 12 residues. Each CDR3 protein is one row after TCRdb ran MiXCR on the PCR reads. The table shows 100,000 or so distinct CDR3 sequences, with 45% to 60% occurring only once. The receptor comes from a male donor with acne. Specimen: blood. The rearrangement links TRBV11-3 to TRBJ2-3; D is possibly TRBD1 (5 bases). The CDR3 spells CASSSGINTQYF. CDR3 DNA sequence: TGTGCCAGCAGCTCAGGGATAAATACGCAGTATTTT. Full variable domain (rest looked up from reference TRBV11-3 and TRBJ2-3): EAGVVQSPRYKIIEKKQPVAFWCNPISGHNTLYWYLQNLGQGPELLIRYENEEAVDDSQLPKDRFSAERLKGVDSTLKIQPAELGDSAVYLCASSSGINTQYFGPGTRLTVL.